The 16 T cell receptor beta chains below all came from one sample that was sequenced in a study of T cell responses to AZD1222 COVID-19 vaccine. The table came from immunoSEQ multiplex PCR; TCRdb's copy has only in-frame clones and leaves some out. Counted here are about 180,000 clones, around 90% occurring once; the ten biggest clones make up 9.5% to 13%. The input for sequencing was peripheral blood, taken 28 days after the second AZD1222 dose. All receptors come from an adult who received the AZD1222 COVID-19 vaccine.

A single count supports this clone. The rearrangement links TRBV4-2 to TRBJ1-1; D ambiguous. CDR1 is LGHNA and CDR2 is YNFKEQ in the germline V gene. There are 12 residues in the CDR3. Trimming took 3 bases from V and 6 from J, leaving 8 bases between them. The CDR3 bases are TGTGCCAGCAGCCAGGGGAGAGCTGAAGCTTTCTTT. Residues: CASSQGRAEAFF.

The table lists this clone with a count of one. This chain joins TRBV4-3 and TRBJ1-5; TRBD1 matches at 10 bases. The CDR3 covers 15 residues. Germline V gene lookup returns CDR1 LGHNA and CDR2 YSLEER. With V trimmed by 4 bases and J by 4 bases, 4 bases remained unmatched. The CDR3 here is CASSRGQGGNQPQHF. CDR3 DNA sequence: TGCGCCAGCAGCCGCGGACAGGGGGGAAATCAGCCCCAGCATTTT.

This clone was counted a few times. The chain combines TRBV5-4 with TRBJ1-1; a possible D gene is TRBD1 (6 bases). V was pared by 2 bases and J by 1 base, with 9 bases between. Germline V CDR1 and CDR2: SGHNT, YYREEE (reference sequence). The CDR3 runs to 14 residues. CDR3 in amino acids: CASSFPGQNTEAFF. CDR3 in DNA: TGTGCCAGCAGCTTTCCGGGACAGAACACTGAAGCTTTCTTT.

The gene calls are TRBV3-1 (or the pseudogene TRBV3-2) and TRBJ2-2, with 7 bases identical to TRBD1. CDR3 length: 19 residues. V gave up 0 bases and J gave up 8 bases; unmatched junction bases: 18. The germline V gene has CDR1 LGHDT and CDR2 YNNKEL (reference sequence). CDR3 coding DNA: TGTGCCAGCAGCCAAGATCTGGGTGGTGGGACAGTTCGTAAGGGGGAGCTGTTTTTT. It encodes CASSQDLGGGTVRKGELFF.

The rearrangement joins TRBV19 to TRBJ2-3, with D perhaps assigned TRBD1 or TRBD2 (5 bases each). The CDR3 is 15 residues long. V lost 3 bases and J lost 2, with 12 bases in between. The germline V gene encodes CDR1 LNHDA and CDR2 SQIVND (reference sequence). CDR3 DNA sequence: TGTGCCAGTAGTATCTCCGGGGCGACCACAGATACGCAGTATTTT. Translated, it gives CASSISGATTDTQYF.

The genes are TRBV5-1 and TRBJ2-4, with 9 bases identical to TRBD2. This CDR3 has 18 residues. V gave up 1 base and J gave up 3 bases; unmatched junction bases: 11. The germline gives CDR1 SGHRS, CDR2 YFSETQ. CDR3 nucleotide sequence: TGCGCCAGCAGCTTGTCAGCGGGGGGCTTTCTGGACAAAAACATTCAGTACTTC. It codes for CASSLSAGGFLDKNIQYF.

V and J are TRBV5-4 and TRBJ2-7, with 7 bases aligning to TRBD1. Germline V gives CDR1 SGHNT, CDR2 YYREEE (reference sequence). V gave up 4 bases and J gave up 5 bases; unmatched junction bases: 6. CDR3 length: 13 amino acids. This CDR3 reads CASSVTGRDEQYF. The CDR3 bases are TGTGCCAGCAGCGTGACAGGGCGAGACGAGCAGTACTTC.

This clone showed up just once. The CDR3 DNA reads TGTGCCAGCAGTGAAGAGATGACAGGGGTAACTGAAGCTTTCTTT. It codes for CASSEEMTGVTEAFF. The chain combines TRBV2 with TRBJ1-1; TRBD1 aligns across 8 bases. The CDR3 sequence is 15 residues long. Losses at the gene ends were 1 base for V and 5 bases for J; bases not matched to a gene: 6. Germline CDR1 reads SNHLY; CDR2 reads FYNNEI.

The CDR3 DNA is TGTGCCAGCAGTTTAGACTGGAATCAGCCCCAGCATTTT. Protein sequence: CASSLDWNQPQHF. This chain joins TRBV28 and TRBJ1-5; D gene ambiguous. Germline CDR1 reads MDHEN; CDR2 reads SYDVKM. The CDR3 contains 13 residues. Between the trimmed V and J ends, which lost 2 bases and 4 bases, there was a span of 6 bases. The full variable domain, completed using reference TRBV28 and TRBJ1-5, is DVKVTQSSRYLVKRTGEKVFLECVQDMDHENMFWYRQDPGLGLRLIYFSYDVKMKEKGDIPEGYSVSREKKERFSLILESASTNQTSMYLCASSLDWNQPQHFGDGTRLSIL.

The chain couples TRBV7-8 to TRBJ1-4; 8 bases map to TRBD1. Trimming removed 1 base from V and 2 bases from J; junction bases left unmatched: 6. The CDR3 length is 17 residues. CDR1 and CDR2 from the germline V gene are SGHVS and FQNEAQ. CDR3 in amino acids: CASSLEGRGLTNEKLFF. Here the CDR3 DNA reads TGTGCCAGCAGCTTAGAGGGCAGGGGGCTCACTAATGAAAAACTGTTTTTT.

The chain carries TRBV3-1 (or the pseudogene TRBV3-2) and TRBJ2-5; 9 positions match TRBD2. This CDR3 region has 13 residues. V was pared by 1 base and J by 9 bases, with 3 bases of the junction left unmatched. CDR1 is LGHDT, CDR2 YNNKEL, per germline (reference sequence). Here the CDR3 DNA reads TGTGCCAGCAGCCAAGGGGTAGCGGGGGCCCAGTACTTC. Its protein product is CASSQGVAGAQYF.

The chain has TRBV2 and TRBJ1-4, with 7 positions matching TRBD1. CDR1 and CDR2 (germline): SNHLY, FYNNEI. With V trimmed by 8 bases and J by 7 bases, 7 bases remained unmatched. The CDR3 loop spans 13 amino acids. The DNA for the CDR3 is TGTGCCAGCTCGGAACAGGGGCTTGAAAAACTGTTTTTT. It translates to CASSEQGLEKLFF.

This clone was found once. This chain uses TRBV10-3 with TRBJ2-7; D not resolved. The CDR3 is 12 amino acids. The V and J ends lost 2 bases and 4 bases respectively, with 6 bases between them. The germline V gene encodes CDR1 ENHRY and CDR2 SYGVKD. The CDR3 region has the DNA TGTGCCATCAGTGAGGCATTATACGAGCAGTACTTC. It translates to CAISEALYEQYF.

The chain carries TRBV5-4 and TRBJ2-5, with TRBD1 matching 8 bases. The CDR3 runs 14 residues. V gave up 1 base and J gave up 5 bases; unmatched junction bases: 4. Germline V gene lookup returns CDR1 SGHNT and CDR2 YYREEE (reference sequence). CDR3 residues: CASSLRQGAETQYF. In nucleotides, the CDR3 is TGTGCCAGCAGCTTGCGTCAGGGGGCCGAGACCCAGTACTTC. Full variable domain (rest looked up from reference TRBV5-4 and TRBJ2-5): ETGVTQSPTHLIKTRGQQVTLRCSSQSGHNTVSWYQQALGQGPQFIFQYYREEENGRGNFPPRFSGLQFPNYSSELNVNALELDDSALYLCASSLRQGAETQYFGPGTRLLVL.

The chain joins TRBV27 to TRBJ1-2, with D possibly TRBD1 on 6 matching bases. This CDR3 contains 17 residues. Per germline, CDR1 MNHEY and CDR2 SMNVEV (reference sequence). Trimming removed 10 bases from V and 6 bases from J, with 30 bases in between. The CDR3 DNA sequence: TGTGCCACCCGAGAAGGGGGTCTTGCTCCCACTCGGGATGGCTACACCTTC. As protein: CATREGGLAPTRDGYTF.

This chain links TRBV15 with TRBJ1-4; no firm D call. Germline CDR1 is LNHNV and CDR2 is YYDKDF (reference sequence). V lost 0 bases and J 4 bases, leaving 12 bases between the germline ends. This CDR3 region has 16 residues. This chain's CDR3 is CATSRDRAGRNEKLFF. The DNA for the CDR3 is TGTGCCACCAGCAGAGATAGGGCGGGTCGTAATGAAAAACTGTTTTTT. Combining the CDR3 with reference TRBV15 and TRBJ1-4 gives the whole variable domain DAMVIQNPRYQVTQFGKPVTLSCSQTLNHNVMYWYQQKSSQAPKLLFHYYDKDFNNEADTPDNFQSRRPNTSFCFLDIRSPGLGDTAMYLCATSRDRAGRNEKLFFGSGTQLSVL.